The 3 T cell receptor beta chains given below trace back to one sample, sequenced in a study of T-cell reconstitution after alpha-beta-depleted transplantation in children. Researchers prepared the TCRbeta library using unique molecular identifiers, the study reports. TCRdb itself ran the PCR reads through MiXCR, one entry per CDR3 protein. This table holds approximately 640,000 distinct CDR3 sequences, 16% found once. The starting material was PBMCs from the stem cell graft donor, obtained from the stem cell graft. These receptors were obtained from a human donor who donated a stem cell graft to a child with acute myeloid leukemia.

This chain joins TRBV12-3 or TRBV12-4 and TRBJ2-3; a weak D match, TRBD2 (6 bases). CDR3 length equals 13 residues. V lost 7 bases and J 4 bases, leaving 12 bases between the germline ends. DNA for the CDR3: TGTGCCAGCAAGGAGGGTTGGGCAGATACGCAGTATTTT. Translated: CASKEGWADTQYF.

The rearrangement links TRBV25-1 to TRBJ1-5; D is undetermined. Germline CDR1 is MGHDK and CDR2 is SYGVNS. Trimming pared 5 bases from V and 0 bases from J, leaving 8 bases between. The CDR3 spans 14 residues. The CDR3 nucleotides are TGTGCCAGCAGTAGCCCGTATAGCAATCAGCCCCAGCATTTT. Protein sequence: CASSSPYSNQPQHF.

In this sample, this clonotype turned up many times. The V and J genes are TRBV29-1 and TRBJ2-7, with no clear D. The CDR3 totals 14 residues. The germline V and J ends were trimmed by 4 bases and 3 bases, with 16 bases remaining between them. Germline CDR1 SQVTM, CDR2 ANQGSEA. In nucleotides, the CDR3 is TGCAGCGTTGCAAGGGATCGTTGGGGCTACGAGCAGTACTTC. Translating it yields CSVARDRWGYEQYF.